This TCR beta chain was obtained from a study of shared clonotypes between healthy human individuals. The CDR3 is made up of 15 amino acids. The V gene's germline CDR1 is SGHRS and CDR2 YFSETQ. V was clipped by 0 bases and J by 3 bases, with 9 bases between them. As originally analysed: Owing to the provision of junction-only sequences devoid of quality scores by immunoSEQ, filtering differed. Assay used: immunoSEQ multiplex PCR; TCRdb lists only in-frame clones, some missing. V and J calls and clone size are as listed in that table; D and trimming were resolved from the DNA. The sample includes over 2 million clones, 85% to 95% of them seen just once.

The sequence was collected from a young man in good health. Some clones in this sample may be carry-over from other donors' samples. The chain is built from TRBV5-1 and TRBJ1-4, with D possibly TRBD1 on 5 matching bases. Sequencing was carried out using naive CD4+ T cells from PBMCs. This sample's subset: CD45RA+ positively selected. DNA for the CDR3: TGCGCCAGCAGCTTGGGGGGCAGCTCTAATGAAAAACTGTTTTTT. Its protein is CASSLGGSSNEKLFF.